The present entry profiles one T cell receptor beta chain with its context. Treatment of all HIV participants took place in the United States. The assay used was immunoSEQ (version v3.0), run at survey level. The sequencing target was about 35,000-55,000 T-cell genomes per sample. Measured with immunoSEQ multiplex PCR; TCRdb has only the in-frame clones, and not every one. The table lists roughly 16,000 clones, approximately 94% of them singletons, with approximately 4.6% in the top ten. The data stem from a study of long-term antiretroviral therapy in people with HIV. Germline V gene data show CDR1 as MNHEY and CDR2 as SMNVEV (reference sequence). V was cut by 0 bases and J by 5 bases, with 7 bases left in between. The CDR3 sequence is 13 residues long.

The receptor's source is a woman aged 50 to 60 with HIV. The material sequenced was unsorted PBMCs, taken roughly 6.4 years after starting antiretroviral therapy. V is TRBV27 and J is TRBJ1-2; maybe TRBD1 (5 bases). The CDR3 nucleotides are TGTGCCAGCAGTTTATCTCCAGGGTATGGCTACACCTTC. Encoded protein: CASSLSPGYGYTF.